Presented here are 13 T cell receptor beta chains from one specimen sequenced in a study of graft-versus-host responses after intestinal transplantation. The repertoire was sequenced with immunoSEQ multiplex PCR; TCRdb's copy has only in-frame clones and lacks some. The data contain over 55,000 clones, roughly 91% of them singletons. Antigen specificity for these receptors is unknown. The sequencing used unstimulated CD8+ T cells sorted from spleen or lymph node cells, collected before intestinal transplant. These receptors originate from a human donor who received an intestinal transplant.

The chain has TRBV6-6 and TRBJ2-3; possible D gene TRBD2, 5 bases. The CDR3 extends over 14 amino acids. The germline CDR1 and CDR2 sequences are MNHNY and SVGAGI (reference sequence). The V end was cut by 3 bases, the J end by 4 bases, with 11 bases between. CDR3 nucleotides: TGTGCCAGCAGTTATGTGGGAGTCGCAGATACGCAGTATTTT. The encoded protein is CASSYVGVADTQYF.

This clone was seen a single time. The chain uses TRBV11-1 and TRBJ2-7; TRBD1 aligns across 8 bases. This CDR3 contains 14 residues. CDR1 and CDR2 from the germline V gene are SGHAT and FQDESV (reference sequence). J lost 7 bases, V lost 3 bases, and 8 bases had no gene match. The CDR3 sequence: CASSFRQGAGEQYF. DNA of the CDR3: TGTGCCAGCAGCTTCCGTCAGGGGGCGGGGGAGCAGTACTTC. Full variable domain (rest looked up from reference TRBV11-1 and TRBJ2-7): EAEVAQSPRYKITEKSQAVAFWCDPISGHATLYWYRQILGQGPELLVQFQDESVVDDSQLPKDRFSAERLKGVDSTLKIQPAELGDSAMYLCASSFRQGAGEQYFGPGTRLTVT.

This clone was counted only a few times. The rearrangement joins TRBV5-6 to TRBJ2-7; D unclear. CDR3 length: 14 residues. Trimming removed 2 bases from V and 2 bases from J, with 11 bases in between. Per the germline V gene, CDR1 is SGHDT and CDR2 is YYEEEE. This CDR3 is CASSFGGDTYEQYF. The CDR3 region has the DNA TGTGCCAGCAGCTTTGGCGGAGATACCTACGAGCAGTACTTC.

This clone was seen a single time. V and J are TRBV5-5 and TRBJ2-7; TRBD2 might be the D (5 bases). The CDR3 totals 15 residues. The V end was cut by 4 bases, the J end by 6 bases, with 20 bases between. Germline V lookup: CDR1 SGHKS, CDR2 YYEKEE (reference sequence). CDR3 amino acids: CASSATGLGMGEQYF. CDR3 sequence (DNA): TGTGCCAGCAGCGCTACGGGCCTCGGGATGGGCGAGCAGTACTTC.

The CDR3 sequence is CSVEPSGGREETQYF. DNA of the CDR3: TGCAGCGTTGAACCTAGCGGGGGGCGCGAAGAGACCCAGTACTTC. J is TRBJ2-5 and V is TRBV29-1, with 11 bases matching TRBD2. Germline loops: CDR1 SQVTM, CDR2 ANQGSEA. Trimming cost V 2 bases and J 3 bases; bases outside gene matches: 5. The length of the CDR3 is 15 residues.

This chain joins TRBV9 and TRBJ1-1; D uncertain. Germline values: CDR1 SGDLS, CDR2 YYNGEE. The CDR3 loop spans 12 amino acids. Trimming pared 3 bases from V and 6 bases from J, leaving 9 bases between. In nucleotides, the CDR3 is TGTGCCAGCAGCGCCTTAGAACCTGAAGCTTTCTTT. It specifies CASSALEPEAFF.

The J gene is TRBJ1-3, the V gene TRBV9, with a tentative D call TRBD1 (5 bases). CDR3 size: 16 residues. From germline, CDR1 is SGDLS and CDR2 YYNGEE. Between the trimmed V and J ends, which lost 4 bases and 8 bases, there was a span of 22 bases. The chain's CDR3 is CASSTRWGGVGDTIYF. In DNA, the CDR3 is TGTGCCAGCAGCACCCGATGGGGAGGGGTTGGGGACACCATATATTTT.

J is TRBJ1-1 and V is TRBV9, with a tentative D call TRBD1 (5 bases). Germline V CDR1 and CDR2: SGDLS, YYNGEE. The CDR3 consists of 14 residues. The ends were cut back, 0 bases at V and 6 bases at J, with 12 bases in the middle. CDR3 bases: TGTGCCAGCAGCGTAGGGGGGGGGACCCCTGAAGCTTTCTTT. Translating it yields CASSVGGGTPEAFF.

The chain combines TRBV11-2 with TRBJ1-3; TRBD1 aligns across 7 bases. V lost 2 bases to trimming and J lost 3 bases; unmatched junction nucleotides: 4. The CDR3 consists of 15 residues. The germline gives CDR1 SGHAT, CDR2 FQNNGV. CDR3 in DNA: TGTGCCAGCAGCTTAAACAGGGGCTTTGGAAACACCATATATTTT. Translating gives CASSLNRGFGNTIYF.

V gene TRBV6-5 combines with J gene TRBJ1-2; TRBD1 aligns across 10 bases. This CDR3 spans 15 amino acids. CDR1 and CDR2 from the germline V gene are MNHEY and SVGAGI. The J segment lost 1 base and the V segment lost 6 bases, leaving 5 bases of the junction unmatched. CDR3 sequence: CASSTGQGSNYGYTF. The CDR3 nucleotides are TGTGCCAGCAGCACGGGACAGGGGAGTAACTATGGCTACACCTTC.

V is TRBV11-2 and J is TRBJ2-5; TRBD2 aligns across 8 bases. The germline CDR1 and CDR2 sequences are SGHAT and FQNNGV. The CDR3 has 16 residues. V gave up 0 bases and J gave up 1 base; unmatched junction bases: 4. This chain's CDR3 is CASSLDLSGSQETQYF. As DNA, the CDR3 is TGTGCCAGCAGCTTAGATCTCAGCGGGAGCCAAGAGACCCAGTACTTC.

This chain links TRBV6-5 with TRBJ2-7, with 8 bases matching TRBD2. The germline V gene has CDR1 MNHEY and CDR2 SVGAGI. With 6 bases clipped from V and 2 bases from J, the junction kept 9 bases outside the gene matches. This CDR3 has 15 residues. CDR3 sequence (DNA): TGTGCCAGCAGCTACGGCGGGGGGACGGCCTACGAGCAGTACTTC. It encodes CASSYGGGTAYEQYF.

The chain joins TRBV5-8 to TRBJ1-1, with TRBD1 identical over 10 bases. This CDR3 region has 15 residues. CDR1 and CDR2 (germline): SGHTS, YDEGEE. Trimming took 0 bases from V and 4 from J; bases not matched to a gene: 3. CDR3 sequence reads: CASSLVRTGGTEAFF. DNA for the CDR3: TGTGCCAGCAGCTTGGTGCGGACAGGGGGCACTGAAGCTTTCTTT.